The subject of this entry is one T cell receptor beta chain. The antigen is unknown. These data belong to a study of T cell responses to AZD1222 COVID-19 vaccine. Data came from immunoSEQ multiplex PCR; TCRdb stores just in-frame clones and leaves some out. The sample holds 150,000 to 200,000 clones, over 90% seen once. Study-level findings and limits: Sampled repertoires all dated from after the peak T cell response. Close to half of all spike-specific TCRs reportedly target regions of the variants that are unmutated. Compared with day 0, the breadth and depth of the Spike-specific TCR repertoire rose significantly after two doses of AZD1222.

The CDR3 consists of 15 residues. V lost 1 base, J lost 5 bases, and 13 bases lay in between. Germline CDR1 LGHDT, CDR2 YNNKEL (reference sequence). The source of this sequence is an adult in good health. This chain joins TRBV3-1 (or the pseudogene TRBV3-2) and TRBJ2-3; tentatively, D is TRBD2 (7 bases). The sample was peripheral blood, taken on day 0 of AZD1222 vaccination. Here the CDR3 reads CASSQGTGGGDTQYF. Written as DNA, the CDR3 is TGTGCCAGCAGCCAAGGTACGGGGGGCGGAGATACGCAGTATTTT.